This T cell receptor (beta chain) stems from a study of identical twins. Only healthy Caucasians were included as donors. TCRdb used MiXCR to reprocess the 5' RACE reads, holding one entry per CDR3 protein. The sample shows approximately 590,000 distinct CDR3 sequences, just under 10% of them seen only once. Study outcomes and limitations: Cord blood's abundant beta clonotypes had fewer insertions, unlike memory repertoires. Invariant MAIT and iNKT cells may have partly biased zero-insertion analyses. In drawing conclusions, the study used cross-sectional statistical analysis and did not follow the same donors.

With 5 bases removed from V and 2 bases from J, the gap between germline ends came to 7 bases. This CDR3 region has 12 residues. From germline, CDR1 is SEHNR and CDR2 FQNEAQ (reference sequence). The table lists this clonotype with a few counts. Its antigen remains unidentified. The data also belong to a second study, concerning yellow fever vaccine responses in identical twins.

The sequence was collected from a woman in her late teens or twenties in good health. This rearrangement joins TRBV7-9 to TRBJ2-7; D remains unclear. The sample consisted of PBMCs. The CDR3: CASSPLAYEQYF. CDR3 nucleotides: TGTGCCAGCAGCCCGCTTGCCTACGAGCAGTACTTC.